The 32 T cell receptor beta chains below were found in one sample sequenced in a study of blood T cell repertoires in COVID-19. TCRdb keeps only in-frame clones here, not all; method: immunoSEQ multiplex PCR. Here the sample spans 160,000 or so clones, roughly 80% being singletons. Sequenced input: peripheral blood. These receptors were taken from a woman aged 80 or over with acute or convalescent COVID-19.

The V and J genes are TRBV5-1 and TRBJ2-5, with 9 positions matching TRBD2. CDR3 length: 16 amino acids. The J segment lost 4 bases and the V segment lost 3 bases, leaving 10 bases of the junction unmatched. Germline CDR1 reads SGHRS; CDR2 reads YFSETQ. CDR3 nucleotide sequence: TGCGCCAGCAGCTCCTTCCCTAGCGGGAAGGGAGAGACCCAGTACTTC. Its translation is CASSSFPSGKGETQYF.

The chain has TRBV29-1 and TRBJ2-6; D not certain. The CDR3 totals 15 residues. Trimming stripped 0 bases from V and 3 bases from J, with 9 bases between. CDR1 is SQVTM and CDR2 is ANQGSEA in the germline V gene. In DNA, the CDR3 is TGCAGCGTTGAAGATGATCATAGTGGGGCCAACGTCCTGACTTTC. Its protein is CSVEDDHSGANVLTF.

This sequence joins TRBV11-2 and TRBJ2-1; TRBD2 agrees at 9 bases. J lost 5 bases, V lost 0 bases, and 5 bases had no gene match. The CDR3 contains 16 residues. CDR1 and CDR2 (germline): SGHAT, FQNNGV. In nucleotides, the CDR3 is TGTGCCAGCAGCTTAGAAGGTAGCGGGGGAAACAATGAGCAGTTCTTC. This gives the protein CASSLEGSGGNNEQFF.

J is TRBJ1-4 and V is TRBV2, with 8 bases fitting TRBD1. CDR3 size: 14 residues. V shed 7 bases, J shed 7 bases, and the junction held 8 bases outside the gene matches. Germline CDR1 is SNHLY and CDR2 is FYNNEI. Written as DNA, the CDR3 is TGTGCCAGCAATCAGGGGGCTGTCGTTGAAAAACTGTTTTTT. Its protein is CASNQGAVVEKLFF.

The chain combines TRBV19 with TRBJ2-6; 10 bases are a match to TRBD1. The junction had 2 bases not matched to a gene; V was cut back by 3 bases and J by 3 bases. The length of the CDR3 is 16 residues. The V gene's germline CDR1 is LNHDA and CDR2 SQIVND (reference sequence). For the CDR3, the DNA is TGTGCCAGTAGTATTCGGACAGGGGGTGGGGCCAACGTCCTGACTTTC. Translated: CASSIRTGGGANVLTF.

The chain has TRBV5-1 and TRBJ1-4, with no clear D. Germline CDR1 and CDR2: SGHRS and YFSETQ. The CDR3 consists of 16 residues. Trimming pared 0 bases from V and 0 bases from J, leaving 9 bases between. The CDR3 DNA sequence: TGCGCCAGCAGCTTGGTTAGTAGTGCAACTAATGAAAAACTGTTTTTT. Its protein product is CASSLVSSATNEKLFF.

This clone was recorded only once. This sequence joins TRBV5-4 and TRBJ2-1; 9 bases are a match to TRBD2. Trimming removed 4 bases from V and 4 bases from J; junction bases left unmatched: 6. This CDR3 has 15 amino acids. Germline CDR1 is SGHNT and CDR2 is YYREEE (reference sequence). The CDR3 loop is CASSPGLARYNEQFF. The CDR3 DNA reads as TGTGCCAGCAGCCCAGGACTAGCGAGATACAATGAGCAGTTCTTC.

The chain couples TRBV5-1 to TRBJ2-1; possible D gene TRBD2, 5 bases. This CDR3 has 16 residues. Between the trimmed V and J ends, which lost 1 base and 0 bases, there was a span of 11 bases. Germline loops: CDR1 SGHRS, CDR2 YFSETQ. The CDR3 DNA is TGCGCCAGCAGCTTGATGACTACGAGCTCCTACAATGAGCAGTTCTTC. It is translated as CASSLMTTSSYNEQFF.

This chain connects TRBV5-1 to TRBJ2-1, with D perhaps TRBD1 (5 bases). Germline V lookup: CDR1 SGHRS, CDR2 YFSETQ. The CDR3 sequence is 16 residues long. V gave up 0 bases and J gave up 10 bases, with 20 bases separating them. The DNA for the CDR3 is TGCGCCAGCAGCTTGGGGGCAGGGCAGGTTGATAAAGAGCAGTTCTTC. It specifies CASSLGAGQVDKEQFF.

CDR3 protein: CASSSPRIRSYNEQFF. CDR3 nucleotide sequence: TGTGCCAGCAGCTCCCCGAGAATACGCTCCTACAATGAGCAGTTCTTC. V is TRBV7-9 and J is TRBJ2-1; D remains unclear. CDR3 length: 16 residues. V was cut by 4 bases and J by 0 bases, with 13 bases left in between. In germline, CDR1 is SEHNR, CDR2 FQNEAQ (reference sequence).

This chain uses TRBV2 with TRBJ1-3; 8 bases map to TRBD1. The germline V gene has CDR1 SNHLY and CDR2 FYNNEI. J gave up 0 bases and V 6 bases, and 7 bases lay outside the gene matches. This CDR3 spans 16 amino acids. In DNA form, the CDR3 reads TGTGCCAGCAGGAGCAGGGGGCAGGACTCTGGAAACACCATATATTTT. The encoded protein is CASRSRGQDSGNTIYF.

This chain uses TRBV15 with TRBJ2-5, with TRBD2 as a possible D gene (6 bases). This CDR3 comprises 15 residues. Germline CDR1 LNHNV, CDR2 YYDKDF (reference sequence). Trimming shortened V by 3 bases and J by 9 bases, and 20 bases separated the two germline ends. The DNA of the CDR3 is TGTGCCACCAGCAGCCTGGGACTCGCCCGTGGGGCCCAGTACTTC. It codes for CATSSLGLARGAQYF.

The V gene is TRBV6-1, the J gene TRBJ1-3, with D hard to call. Germline CDR1 is MNHNS and CDR2 is SASEGT. V was shortened by 2 bases and J by 8 bases, with 19 bases between the two germline ends. This CDR3 region has 16 residues. CDR3 in amino acids: CASSEREGNSWDTIYF. The CDR3 nucleotides read TGTGCCAGCAGTGAAAGGGAGGGAAACTCGTGGGACACCATATATTTT.

This clone was observed a few times. The chain uses TRBV6-1 and TRBJ1-3; 7 bases agree with TRBD1. V lost 4 bases, J lost 0 bases, and 6 bases stayed unmatched. CDR1 is MNHNS and CDR2 is SASEGT in the germline V gene. The CDR3 runs to 16 residues. CDR3 residues: CASSVDRFHSGNTIYF. The DNA for the CDR3 is TGTGCCAGCAGTGTGGACAGGTTCCACTCTGGAAACACCATATATTTT.

The chain is built from TRBV5-1 and TRBJ2-7, with 12 positions matching TRBD2. The CDR3 has 17 residues. V trimming: 0 bases; J trimming: 4 bases; junction bases outside the gene matches: 8. Germline-derived CDR1 and CDR2 are SGHRS and YFSETQ. The DNA of the CDR3 is TGCGCCAGCAGCTTGGGGGGGACTAGCGGGCCCCTTTACGAGCAGTACTTC. Translated, it gives CASSLGGTSGPLYEQYF.

V usage is TRBV24-1 and J usage is TRBJ2-1; 9 nucleotides agree with TRBD2. The CDR3 spans 18 residues. Unmatched junction bases numbered 12, after V lost 3 bases and J lost 4 bases. The germline V gene encodes CDR1 KGHDR and CDR2 SFDVKD. The DNA of the CDR3 is TGTGCCACCAGTGATCCTTCGTCGACTAGCGGAATATACAATGAGCAGTTCTTC. Translated, it gives CATSDPSSTSGIYNEQFF.

This chain connects TRBV10-3 to TRBJ1-2, with 8 bases aligning to TRBD1. From germline, CDR1 is ENHRY and CDR2 SYGVKD. The trim removed 4 bases at V and 4 bases at J, leaving 11 bases unmatched. CDR3 length: 16 amino acids. The CDR3 bases are TGTGCCATCAGTGGGGGCAGGGGGCGTTTAAGCTATGGCTACACCTTC. This sequence encodes CAISGGRGRLSYGYTF.

This chain joins TRBV7-8 and TRBJ2-5, with TRBD1 as a possible D gene (6 bases). This CDR3 is built from 14 residues. Per the germline V gene, CDR1 is SGHVS and CDR2 is FQNEAQ. V lost 5 bases and J lost 4, with 14 bases in between. This CDR3 is CASSHGQNPETQYF. DNA of the CDR3: TGTGCCAGCAGCCATGGACAGAATCCAGAGACCCAGTACTTC. The variable domain in full, with the rest retrieved from reference TRBV7-8 and TRBJ2-5, is GAGVSQSPRYKVAKRGQDVALRCDPISGHVSLFWYQQALGQGPEFLTYFQNEAQLDKSGLPSDRFFAERPEGSVSTLKIQRTQQEDSAVYLCASSHGQNPETQYFGPGTRLLVL.

The chain recombines TRBV6-5 with TRBJ1-2; 10 bases agree with TRBD1. The CDR3 is made up of 14 amino acids. J lost 2 bases, V lost 7 bases, and 4 bases had no gene match. Germline CDR1 is MNHEY and CDR2 is SVGAGI. CDR3 protein: CASNPGQGNYGYTF. In DNA form, the CDR3 reads TGTGCCAGCAATCCGGGACAGGGGAACTATGGCTACACCTTC.

This sequence joins TRBV6-2 or TRBV6-3 and TRBJ2-5; 15 bases align to TRBD2. With 6 bases clipped from V and 5 bases from J, the junction kept 4 bases outside the gene matches. The germline V gene has CDR1 MNHEY and CDR2 SVGEGT. The CDR3 is made up of 15 amino acids. The chain's CDR3 is CASSGLAGGQETQYF. CDR3 in DNA: TGTGCCAGCAGCGGACTAGCGGGGGGGCAGGAGACCCAGTACTTC.

The chain combines TRBV7-6 with TRBJ2-2; D is possibly TRBD1 (6 bases). Germline CDR1 SGHVS, CDR2 FNYEAQ. The CDR3 runs 15 residues. V was pared by 5 bases and J by 4 bases, with 14 bases between. The chain's CDR3 is CASSGGHRSTGELFF. CDR3 DNA sequence: TGTGCCAGCAGCGGGGGACACCGGAGCACCGGGGAGCTGTTTTTT.

V is TRBV4-2 and J is TRBJ2-1, with 10 bases lining up with TRBD2. The junction had 15 bases not matched to a gene; V was cut back by 4 bases and J by 12 bases. The CDR3 contains 16 residues. Germline V lookup: CDR1 LGHNA, CDR2 YNFKEQ. The CDR3 region has the DNA TGTGCCAGCAGCCCTCTATTCCAGCGGGGGGGCCGGGGGCAGTTCTTC. This codes for CASSPLFQRGGRGQFF.

As to this clone: This CDR3 is also generated by other DNA sequences in the sample. DNA of the CDR3: TGCGCCAGCAGCTTGGGTGGCCAGAACACTGAAGCTTTCTTT. Amino acid sequence: CASSLGGQNTEAFF. The chain carries TRBV5-1 and TRBJ1-1; D is uncertain. V was shortened by 0 bases and J by 1 base, with 7 bases between the two germline ends. The germline CDR1 and CDR2 sequences are SGHRS and YFSETQ. The CDR3 runs 14 residues.

The chain combines TRBV20-1 with TRBJ2-5, with 11 bases matching TRBD2. The CDR3 is 15 amino acids. With 3 bases clipped from V and 4 bases from J, the junction kept 7 bases outside the gene matches. Looked up from germline, CDR1 is DFQATT and CDR2 is SNEGSKA (reference sequence). CDR3 in amino acids: CSASSALAGGETQYF. CDR3 coding DNA: TGCAGTGCTAGTAGTGCCCTAGCGGGAGGAGAGACCCAGTACTTC.

The chain employs TRBV2 and TRBJ1-1, with 9 bases fitting TRBD1. In germline, CDR1 is SNHLY, CDR2 FYNNEI. This CDR3 has 15 amino acids. Trimming took 5 bases from V and 6 from J; bases not matched to a gene: 10. The chain's CDR3 is CASSPRDRVAAEAFF. Written as DNA, the CDR3 is TGTGCCAGCAGTCCCCGGGACAGGGTCGCGGCTGAAGCTTTCTTT.

The chain employs TRBV6-2 or TRBV6-3 and TRBJ1-6; D is unresolved. The CDR3 runs 14 residues. Trimming removed 2 bases from V and 5 bases from J, with 7 bases in between. Germline CDR1 and CDR2: MNHEY and SVGEGT. The CDR3 DNA sequence: TGTGCCAGCAGTTACCCTCAGGATAATTCACCCCTCCACTTT. Amino acid sequence: CASSYPQDNSPLHF.

This chain uses TRBV14 with TRBJ2-1; D may be TRBD2 (6 bases). V gave up 1 base and J gave up 7 bases, with 11 bases separating them. The CDR3 is made up of 14 amino acids. Germline V gene sequence: CDR1 SGHDN, CDR2 FVKESK. The CDR3 region is CASSQGLDSNEQFF. The CDR3 nucleotides read TGTGCCAGCAGCCAAGGACTAGACTCAAATGAGCAGTTCTTC. Based on the CDR3 plus reference TRBV14 and TRBJ2-1, the full variable domain is EAGVTQFPSHSVIEKGQTVTLRCDPISGHDNLYWYRRVMGKEIKFLLHFVKESKQDESGMPNNRFLAERTGGTYSTLKVQPAELEDSGVYFCASSQGLDSNEQFFGPGTRLTVL.

This clone was seen only a few times. This chain links TRBV27 with TRBJ2-2, with D possibly matching TRBD2 (5 bases). The CDR3 loop spans 16 amino acids. Germline CDR1 reads MNHEY; CDR2 reads SMNVEV (reference sequence). The germline V and J ends were trimmed by 6 bases and 4 bases, with 18 bases remaining between them. The CDR3 loop is CASSRRAPGSTGELFF. CDR3 bases: TGTGCCAGCAGCCGACGGGCCCCGGGGAGCACCGGGGAGCTGTTTTTT.

This sequence joins TRBV5-1 and TRBJ2-3; 9 bases are shared with TRBD2. Germline loops: CDR1 SGHRS, CDR2 YFSETQ. CDR3 length: 15 amino acids. V shed 4 bases, J shed 7 bases, and the junction held 10 bases outside the gene matches. The CDR3 sequence is CASSGGGRAVNTQYF. The CDR3 DNA follows: TGCGCCAGCAGCGGTGGCGGGAGGGCCGTTAATACGCAGTATTTT.

The V gene is TRBV5-1, the J gene TRBJ2-7; 9 bases line up with TRBD2. Germline values: CDR1 SGHRS, CDR2 YFSETQ. After removal of 3 bases from V and 10 bases from J, the junction contained 8 bases not matched to a gene. The CDR3 extends over 13 amino acids. The CDR3 coding sequence is TGCGCCAGCAGCTGGGAGCTAGCGGGGTTACAGTACTTC. Its translation is CASSWELAGLQYF.

The V and J genes are TRBV3-1 (or the pseudogene TRBV3-2) and TRBJ2-5; 7 nucleotides agree with TRBD1. Per the germline V gene, CDR1 is LGHDT and CDR2 is YNNKEL (reference sequence). The CDR3 length is 17 residues. V trimming: 3 bases; J trimming: 7 bases; junction bases outside the gene matches: 17. This chain's CDR3 is CASSQEYGQEVGGTQYF. The DNA for the CDR3 is TGTGCCAGCAGCCAGGAATACGGACAGGAGGTCGGCGGGACCCAGTACTTC.

This chain joins TRBV27 and TRBJ2-3; 9 bases match TRBD1. Germline CDR1 MNHEY, CDR2 SMNVEV (reference sequence). Trimming at V came to 5 bases and at J to 0 bases, leaving 12 bases not matched to a gene. This CDR3 region has 18 residues. CDR3 protein: CASSPIRDRDSSTDTQYF. Here the CDR3 DNA reads TGTGCCAGCAGTCCGATCCGGGACAGGGATTCTAGCACAGATACGCAGTATTTT.